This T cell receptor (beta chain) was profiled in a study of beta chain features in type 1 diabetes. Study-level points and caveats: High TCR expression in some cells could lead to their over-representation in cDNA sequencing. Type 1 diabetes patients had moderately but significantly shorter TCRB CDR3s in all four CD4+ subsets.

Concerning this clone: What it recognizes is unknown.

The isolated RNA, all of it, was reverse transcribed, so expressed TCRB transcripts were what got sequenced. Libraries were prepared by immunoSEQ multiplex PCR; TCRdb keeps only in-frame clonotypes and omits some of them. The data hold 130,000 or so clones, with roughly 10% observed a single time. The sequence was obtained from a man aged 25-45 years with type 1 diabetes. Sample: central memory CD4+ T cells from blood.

As DNA, the CDR3 is TGTGCCAGCAGCGTGGAAGCGTTCACAGATACGCAGTATTTT. Translation: CASSVEAFTDTQYF. V and J are TRBV5-5 and TRBJ2-3, with D hard to call. The CDR3 covers 14 residues. Trimming pared 4 bases from V and 2 bases from J, leaving 11 bases between. Germline assignment: CDR1 SGHKS and CDR2 YYEKEE (reference sequence). Using reference TRBV5-5 and TRBJ2-3 for the parts outside the CDR3, the full variable domain is DAGVTQSPTHLIKTRGQQVTLRCSPISGHKSVSWYQQVLGQGPQFIFQYYEKEERGRGNFPDRFSARQFPNYSSELNVNALLLGDSALYLCASSVEAFTDTQYFGPGTRLTVL.